This T cell receptor (beta chain) appears in the sequencing data of a study of cytomegalovirus exposure and HLA in healthy donors. General study results and limits: Later analysis identified a missense DCLRE1C variant that was linked to TCR beta V- and J-gene trimming. The CMV antigen specificity of a few CMV-associated chains was confirmed through in vitro analysis. Later examination showed HLA-associated TCR beta chains had greater clonal expansion than equally common others.

The study ran its PCR with 60 Vbeta and 13 Jbeta primers. Profiled with immunoSEQ multiplex PCR; TCRdb holds only in-frame clones, not every one. The data show about 61,000 clones, about 89% seen once. On this clone: Antigen specificity is unknown.

The receptor was isolated from a man aged 25-40 years in good health and CMV-seropositive. Sequencing was done on a sample of PBMCs.

The CDR3 nucleotides read TGTGCCAGTAGCTCACAACAGGCCCTTAATGAAAAACTGTTTTTT. It translates to CASSSQQALNEKLFF. The V and J genes are TRBV19 and TRBJ1-4; tentatively, D is TRBD1 (5 bases). Trimming removed 6 bases at V and 4 bases at J, with 15 bases between. The CDR3 has 15 amino acids. CDR1 is LNHDA and CDR2 is SQIVND in the germline V gene (reference sequence).